This TCR beta chain originates from a study of blood T cell repertoires in COVID-19. Study as a whole: The samples span acute and convalescent COVID-19 from the United States, Italy and Spain.

This CDR3 has 15 amino acids. Germline-derived CDR1 and CDR2 are SGHVS and FQNEAQ. Between the trimmed V and J ends, which lost 5 bases and 0 bases, there was a span of 14 bases. Some clones are missing from TCRdb's copy, which holds only in-frame ones; the method was immunoSEQ multiplex PCR. Of tens of thousands of clones listed, over 60% were seen once; the top ten hold 5% to 5.5%. The receptor was isolated from a human donor in a cohort sampled during active COVID-19. Sample: peripheral blood. The chain uses TRBV7-8 and TRBJ2-7; D not certain. The CDR3 loop is CASSHRRRHSYEQYF. The CDR3 region has the DNA TGTGCCAGCAGCCACCGAAGGCGGCACTCCTACGAGCAGTACTTC.